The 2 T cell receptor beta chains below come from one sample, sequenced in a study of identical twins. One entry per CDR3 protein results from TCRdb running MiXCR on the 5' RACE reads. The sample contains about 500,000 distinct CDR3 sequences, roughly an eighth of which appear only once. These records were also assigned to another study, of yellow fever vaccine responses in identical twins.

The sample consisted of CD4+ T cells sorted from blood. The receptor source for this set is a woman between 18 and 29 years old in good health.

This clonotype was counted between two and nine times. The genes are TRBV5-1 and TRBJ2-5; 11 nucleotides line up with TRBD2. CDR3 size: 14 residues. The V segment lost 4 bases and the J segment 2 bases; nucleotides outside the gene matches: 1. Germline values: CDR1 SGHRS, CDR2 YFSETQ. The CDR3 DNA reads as TGCGCCAGCAGCGGGACTAGCGGACAAGAGACCCAGTACTTC. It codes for CASSGTSGQETQYF.

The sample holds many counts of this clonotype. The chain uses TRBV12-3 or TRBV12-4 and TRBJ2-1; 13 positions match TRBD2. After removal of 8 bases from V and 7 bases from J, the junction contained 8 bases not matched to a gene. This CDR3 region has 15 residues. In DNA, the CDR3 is TGTGCCAGCGGCCGACTAGCGGGGGGCAGTAATGAGCAGTTCTTC. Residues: CASGRLAGGSNEQFF.